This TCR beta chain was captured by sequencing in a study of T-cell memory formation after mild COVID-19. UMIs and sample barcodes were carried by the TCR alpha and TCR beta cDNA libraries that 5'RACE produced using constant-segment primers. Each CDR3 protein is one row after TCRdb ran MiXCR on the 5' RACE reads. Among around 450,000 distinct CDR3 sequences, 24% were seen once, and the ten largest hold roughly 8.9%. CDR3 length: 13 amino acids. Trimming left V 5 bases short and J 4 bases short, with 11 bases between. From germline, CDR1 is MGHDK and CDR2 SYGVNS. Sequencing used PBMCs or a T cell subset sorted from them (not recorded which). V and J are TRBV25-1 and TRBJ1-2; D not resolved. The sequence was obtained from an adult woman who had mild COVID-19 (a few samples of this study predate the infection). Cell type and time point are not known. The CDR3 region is CASSSVNGYGYTF. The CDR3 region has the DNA TGTGCCAGCAGTTCGGTTAACGGCTATGGCTACACCTTC.